Below are 25 T cell receptor beta chains sequenced from a single sample in a study of shared clonotypes between healthy human individuals. Data came from immunoSEQ multiplex PCR; TCRdb stores just in-frame clones and leaves some out. This table holds hundreds of thousands of clones, around 67% found once. Source material: memory CD4+ T cells sorted from blood. Regarding subset: CD45RA-negative fraction. These receptors originate from a woman aged 25 to 45 in good health.

This clone turned up a few times. The chain couples TRBV10-3 to TRBJ1-5, with D perhaps matching TRBD1 (5 bases). V was clipped by 2 bases and J by 3 bases, with 8 bases between them. The CDR3 extends over 14 amino acids. CDR1 ENHRY and CDR2 SYGVKD come from the germline V gene. In DNA, the CDR3 is TGTGCCATCAGTGAGGGTGGGGCCAATCAGCCCCAGCATTTT. Its protein product is CAISEGGANQPQHF.

The chain joins TRBV10-3 to TRBJ2-1, with a weak D call TRBD1 (7 bases). Trimming shortened V by 5 bases and J by 10 bases, and 18 bases separated the two germline ends. Germline values: CDR1 ENHRY, CDR2 SYGVKD. The CDR3 runs 14 residues. The CDR3 DNA is TGTGCCATCAGTAACAGGGGAGGAGGAAACGAGCAGTTCTTC. This translates into CAISNRGGGNEQFF.

This clone was recorded a few times. The chain recombines TRBV2 with TRBJ1-1, with TRBD1 as a possible D gene (6 bases). V dropped 2 bases and J dropped 6 bases, with 10 bases sitting between them. Germline V CDR1 and CDR2: SNHLY, FYNNEI. The CDR3 runs 13 residues. DNA of the CDR3: TGTGCCAGCAGTGAACAGGGGTTCTCTGAAGCTTTCTTT. Amino acids: CASSEQGFSEAFF.

The chain links TRBV14 to TRBJ1-2; no reliable D call. V lost 1 base, J lost 3 bases, and 12 bases lay in between. The CDR3 runs 15 residues. The germline V gene encodes CDR1 SGHDN and CDR2 FVKESK. The CDR3 is CASSQARGGYYGYTF. Written as DNA, the CDR3 is TGTGCCAGCAGCCAAGCCCGAGGAGGATACTATGGCTACACCTTC.

The chain carries TRBV7-6 and TRBJ2-5; TRBD1 matches at 8 bases. With the DNA end fitting TRBJ2-7 better, the J assignment may be wrong. From germline, CDR1 is SGHVS and CDR2 FNYEAQ. This CDR3 has 12 residues. The CDR3 loop reads CASSETGDEQYF. CDR3 nucleotides: TGTGCCAGCAGCGAGACAGGGGACGAGCAGTACTTC.

V and J are TRBV19 and TRBJ2-7, with TRBD2 identical over 11 bases. CDR1 LNHDA and CDR2 SQIVND come from the germline V gene (reference sequence). CDR3 length: 14 residues. Trimming took 6 bases from V and 3 from J; bases not matched to a gene: 4. Written as DNA, the CDR3 is TGTGCCAGTAGCACTAGCGGGAGCATCTACGAGCAGTACTTC. It yields the protein CASSTSGSIYEQYF.

This clone was recorded only once. J is TRBJ1-5 and V is TRBV27; D unresolved. The ends were cut back, 6 bases at V and 0 bases at J, with 12 bases in the middle. Looked up from germline, CDR1 is MNHEY and CDR2 is SMNVEV (reference sequence). The CDR3 has 15 amino acids. The CDR3 region has the DNA TGTGCCAGCAGGGGTGCCAGTTCTAGCAATCAGCCCCAGCATTTT. Translated, it gives CASRGASSSNQPQHF.

The chain employs TRBV7-6 and TRBJ2-6; D is possibly TRBD1 (5 bases). From germline, CDR1 is SGHVS and CDR2 FNYEAQ. V was pared by 4 bases and J by 1 base, with 17 bases between. The CDR3 runs to 18 residues. The DNA for the CDR3 is TGTGCCAGCAGCTCGAGGTGGGGCAGGGATTCTGGGGCCAACGTCCTGACTTTC. This sequence encodes CASSSRWGRDSGANVLTF.

The V and J genes are TRBV20-1 and TRBJ2-7, with 8 bases matching TRBD1. J gave up 2 bases and V 7 bases, and 1 base lay outside the gene matches. The CDR3 consists of 11 residues. Germline CDR1 DFQATT, CDR2 SNEGSKA (reference sequence). In DNA, the CDR3 is TGCAGTGGGACAGGGACCTACGAGCAGTACTTC. Translated, it gives CSGTGTYEQYF.

There are many counts of this clone. Other DNA sequences from this sample encode an identical CDR3 as well. The chain employs TRBV7-3 and TRBJ2-1; 7 nucleotides line up with TRBD2. Germline lookup yields CDR1 SGHTA and CDR2 FQGTGA. CDR3 length: 13 residues. The V and J ends lost 1 base and 8 bases, in that order; junction bases with no gene match: 2. CDR3: CASSLSGSDEQFF. The CDR3 region has the DNA TGTGCCAGCAGCTTAAGCGGGAGCGATGAGCAGTTCTTC.

The chain links TRBV9 to TRBJ2-5; 7 bases line up with TRBD2. Germline CDR1 is SGDLS and CDR2 is YYNGEE. The trim removed 6 bases at V and 2 bases at J, leaving 7 bases unmatched. The CDR3 has 14 residues. CDR3 sequence: CASNWASGQETQYF. CDR3 coding DNA: TGTGCCAGCAACTGGGCTAGCGGACAAGAGACCCAGTACTTC.

The V call is TRBV4-1, the J call TRBJ1-5; a possible D gene is TRBD1 (6 bases). Germline-derived CDR1 and CDR2 are MGHRA and YSYEKL. Trimming removed 4 bases from V and 2 bases from J, with 9 bases in between. This CDR3 comprises 14 residues. The CDR3: CASSREGGNQPQHF. CDR3 DNA sequence: TGCGCCAGCAGCCGTGAGGGGGGCAATCAGCCCCAGCATTTT.

The V gene is TRBV5-1, the J gene TRBJ1-1; D remains ambiguous. V lost 0 bases, J lost 6 bases, and 15 bases lay in between. CDR3 length equals 15 residues. CDR1 and CDR2 (germline): SGHRS, YFSETQ. In nucleotides, the CDR3 is TGCGCCAGCAGCTTGGCCGGGTTAGGCACCCCTGAAGCTTTCTTT. Amino acid sequence: CASSLAGLGTPEAFF.

This sequence joins TRBV7-9 and TRBJ1-4; 8 bases are a match to TRBD1. This CDR3 has 14 amino acids. With 5 bases clipped from V and 8 bases from J, the junction kept 7 bases outside the gene matches. Germline V lookup: CDR1 SEHNR, CDR2 FQNEAQ (reference sequence). The CDR3 loop is CASSPNRQGEKLFF. In DNA, the CDR3 is TGTGCCAGCAGCCCGAACCGACAGGGGGAAAAACTGTTTTTT.

The CDR3 here is CAWSVGHEGAEAFF. The CDR3, as DNA: TGTGCCTGGAGTGTTGGACACGAAGGGGCTGAAGCTTTCTTT. The chain joins TRBV30 to TRBJ1-1, with D possibly matching TRBD1 (5 bases). The CDR3 extends over 14 amino acids. V was clipped by 0 bases and J by 6 bases, with 14 bases between them. CDR1 is GTSNPN, CDR2 SVGIG, per germline (reference sequence).

As DNA, the CDR3 is TGTGCCTGGAGGATCCTTGGGACAGGGGGATCCTACGAGCAGTACTTC. Protein: CAWRILGTGGSYEQYF. J is TRBJ2-7 and V is TRBV30; TRBD1 matches at 11 bases. V was clipped by 3 bases and J by 1 base; unmatched bases: 8. The CDR3 contains 16 residues. In germline, CDR1 is GTSNPN, CDR2 SVGIG (reference sequence). Combining the CDR3 with reference TRBV30 and TRBJ2-7 gives the whole variable domain SQTIHQWPATLVQPVGSPLSLECTVEGTSNPNLYWYRQAAGRGLQLLFYSVGIGQISSEVPQNLSASRPQDRQFILSSKKLLLSDSGFYLCAWRILGTGGSYEQYFGPGTRLTVT.

This rearrangement joins TRBV18 to TRBJ2-5; no firm D call. This CDR3 has 13 amino acids. Trimming shortened V by 2 bases and J by 1 base, and 5 bases separated the two germline ends. Germline V gives CDR1 KGHSH, CDR2 LQKENI. The CDR3 bases are TGTGCCAGCTCACCAAATGCCCAAGAGACCCAGTACTTC. It is translated as CASSPNAQETQYF.

The chain employs TRBV27 and TRBJ2-1; 10 nucleotides align to TRBD2. CDR3 length equals 17 residues. Germline V CDR1 and CDR2: MNHEY, SMNVEV (reference sequence). V was clipped by 3 bases and J by 6 bases; unmatched bases: 11. The CDR3 here is CASSLRPSGRSPNEQFF. CDR3 bases: TGTGCCAGCAGTTTGAGGCCTAGCGGGAGATCACCCAATGAGCAGTTCTTC.

This clone was seen only once. This sequence joins TRBV10-3 and TRBJ1-1; D uncertain. The germline gives CDR1 ENHRY, CDR2 SYGVKD. The V and J ends lost 8 bases and 4 bases respectively, with 14 bases between them. CDR3 size: 13 residues. The CDR3 here is CAIRVEEGTEAFF. For the CDR3, the DNA is TGTGCCATCCGGGTGGAGGAAGGCACTGAAGCTTTCTTT.

The genes are TRBV28 and TRBJ1-5; no definite D call. The germline V and J ends were trimmed by 2 bases and 2 bases, with 4 bases remaining between them. CDR1 and CDR2 (germline): MDHEN, SYDVKM. This CDR3 comprises 13 residues. The CDR3 spells CASSLQRNQPQHF. The CDR3 nucleotides are TGTGCCAGCAGTTTACAGCGCAATCAGCCCCAGCATTTT.

The chain employs TRBV10-3 and TRBJ1-1; no definite D call. Germline V gene lookup returns CDR1 ENHRY and CDR2 SYGVKD. This CDR3 region has 12 residues. The germline V and J ends were trimmed by 10 bases and 1 base, with 10 bases remaining between them. The CDR3 loop reads CATSSGNTEAFF. In DNA, the CDR3 is TGTGCCACCTCCTCCGGGAACACTGAAGCTTTCTTT.

This CDR3 reads CAIGQEQFF. CDR3 coding DNA: TGTGCCATCGGGCAGGAGCAGTTCTTC. The chain joins TRBV7-3 to TRBJ2-1; unclear D gene. From germline, CDR1 is SGHTA and CDR2 FQGTGA. This CDR3 region has 9 residues. V lost 10 bases and J 10 bases, leaving 8 bases between the germline ends.

This clone was seen a few times. The rearrangement links TRBV7-2 to TRBJ2-3; D remains ambiguous. Germline V CDR1 and CDR2: SGHTA, FQGNSA. Trimming took 5 bases from V and 2 from J, leaving 14 bases between them. The CDR3 has 15 residues. CDR3 in amino acids: CASSPVSLLTDTQYF. CDR3 in DNA: TGTGCCAGCAGCCCGGTCTCCTTACTCACAGATACGCAGTATTTT.

This clone was detected ten times or more. CDR3 DNA sequence: TGTGCCAGCAGGTCGGCCCCGAACTCCTACAATGAGCAGTTCTTC. This gives the protein CASRSAPNSYNEQFF. The chain has TRBV2 and TRBJ2-1; no firm D call. Germline loops: CDR1 SNHLY, CDR2 FYNNEI. Trimming pared 6 bases from V and 0 bases from J, leaving 12 bases between. The length of the CDR3 is 15 residues.

V gene TRBV10-3 combines with J gene TRBJ2-7; 8 nucleotides match TRBD1. CDR1 ENHRY and CDR2 SYGVKD come from the germline V gene. V shed 5 bases and J 6 bases; nucleotides not matched to a gene: 15. The CDR3 contains 16 residues. The CDR3, as DNA: TGTGCCATCAGTAACCCAGGGACAGGAGGGGGAGGCGAGCAGTACTTC. Amino acids: CAISNPGTGGGGEQYF.